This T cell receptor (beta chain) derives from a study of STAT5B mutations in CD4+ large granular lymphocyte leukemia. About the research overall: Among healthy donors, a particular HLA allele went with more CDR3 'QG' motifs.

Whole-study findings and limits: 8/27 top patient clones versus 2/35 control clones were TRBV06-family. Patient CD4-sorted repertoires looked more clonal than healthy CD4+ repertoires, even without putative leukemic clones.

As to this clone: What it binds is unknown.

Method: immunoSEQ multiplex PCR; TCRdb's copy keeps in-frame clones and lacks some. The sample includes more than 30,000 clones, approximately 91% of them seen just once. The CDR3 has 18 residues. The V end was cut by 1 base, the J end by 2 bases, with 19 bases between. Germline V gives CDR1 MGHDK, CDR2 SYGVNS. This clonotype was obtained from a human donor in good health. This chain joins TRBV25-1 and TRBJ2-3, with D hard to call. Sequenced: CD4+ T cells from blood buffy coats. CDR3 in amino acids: CASSEFLPDPKATDTQYF. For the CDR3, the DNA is TGTGCCAGCAGTGAATTCCTCCCGGACCCCAAGGCCACAGATACGCAGTATTTT.